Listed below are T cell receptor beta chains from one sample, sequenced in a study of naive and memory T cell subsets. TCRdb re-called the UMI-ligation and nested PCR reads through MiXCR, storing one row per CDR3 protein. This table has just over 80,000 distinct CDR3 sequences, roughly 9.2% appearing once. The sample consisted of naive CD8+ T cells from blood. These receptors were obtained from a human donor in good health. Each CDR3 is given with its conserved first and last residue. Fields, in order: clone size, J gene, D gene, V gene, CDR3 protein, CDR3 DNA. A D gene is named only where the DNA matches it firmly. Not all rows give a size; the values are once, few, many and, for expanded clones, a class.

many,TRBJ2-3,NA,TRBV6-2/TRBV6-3,CASSYSSGRDTQYF,TGTGCCAGCAGTTACTCGAGTGGCAGAGATACGCAGTATTTT
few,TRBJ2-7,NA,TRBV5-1,CASSSDTGGRYEQYF,TGCGCCAGCAGCTCTGACACCGGAGGGAGGTACGAGCAGTACTTC
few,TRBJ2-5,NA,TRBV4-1,CASSQRPSAIQETQYF,TGCGCCAGCAGCCAAAGACCTAGCGCGATCCAAGAGACCCAGTACTTC
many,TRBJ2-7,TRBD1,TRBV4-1,CASSQRDDRERYF,TGCGCCAGCAGCCAACGGGATGACAGGGAAAGGTACTTC
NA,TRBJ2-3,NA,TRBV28,CASSWLSSDYLGDTQYF,TGTGCCAGCAGTTGGTTATCTAGCGACTATTTAGGAGATACGCAGTATTTT
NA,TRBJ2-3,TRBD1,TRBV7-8,CASSPGQVPDTQYF,TGTGCCAGCAGCCCGGGACAGGTGCCAGATACGCAGTATTTT
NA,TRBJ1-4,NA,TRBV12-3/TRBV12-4,CASSLTPVPVSNEKLFF,TGTGCCAGCAGTTTAACCCCCGTTCCCGTTTCTAATGAAAAACTGTTTTTT
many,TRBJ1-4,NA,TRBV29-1,CSVGQGYEKLFF,TGCAGCGTTGGGCAGGGCTATGAAAAACTGTTTTTT
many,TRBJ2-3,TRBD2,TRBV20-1,CSAREVGRVRDTQYF,TGCAGTGCTAGAGAGGTCGGGAGGGTGAGAGATACGCAGTATTTT
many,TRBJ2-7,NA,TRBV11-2,CASELSPHRVGLEQYF,TGTGCCAGCGAACTTTCGCCCCATAGAGTGGGACTCGAGCAGTACTTC
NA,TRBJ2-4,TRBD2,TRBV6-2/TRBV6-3,CASSYSYTSGSIAKNIQYF,TGTGCCAGCAGTTACTCGTACACTAGCGGGAGTATAGCCAAAAACATTCAGTACTTC
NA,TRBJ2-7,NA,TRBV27,CASSLGPTRGQYF,TGTGCCAGCAGTTTAGGCCCAACAAGGGGGCAGTACTTC
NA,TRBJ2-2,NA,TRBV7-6,CASSPPSGGQPNTGELFF,TGTGCCAGCAGTCCTCCGTCCGGGGGACAGCCGAACACCGGGGAGCTGTTTTTT
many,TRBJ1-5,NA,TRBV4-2,CASSQTQLNQPQHF,TGTGCCAGCAGCCAAACACAGCTCAATCAGCCCCAGCATTTT
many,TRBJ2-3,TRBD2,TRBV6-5,CASSVLAGGTDTQYF,TGTGCCAGCAGTGTACTAGCGGGAGGAACAGATACGCAGTATTTT
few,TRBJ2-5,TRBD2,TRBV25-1,CASSEKGLAGLYFPGETQYF,TGTGCCAGCAGTGAAAAGGGACTAGCGGGACTCTATTTCCCGGGGGAGACCCAGTACTTC
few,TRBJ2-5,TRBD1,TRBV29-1,CSVRTGTGSKTQYF,TGCAGCGTTCGAACCGGGACAGGGTCGAAGACCCAGTACTTC
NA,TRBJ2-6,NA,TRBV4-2,CASSPRPGDLTGANVLTF,TGTGCCAGCAGCCCCCGTCCTGGGGACTTAACTGGGGCCAACGTCCTGACTTTC
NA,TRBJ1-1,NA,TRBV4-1,CASSSLVNVRNTEAFF,TGCGCCAGCAGCTCCCTAGTTAACGTGAGAAACACTGAAGCTTTCTTT
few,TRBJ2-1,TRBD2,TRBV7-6,CASSSPTSGTYNEQFF,TGTGCCAGCAGCTCCCCGACTAGCGGGACCTACAATGAGCAGTTCTTC
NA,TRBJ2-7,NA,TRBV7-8,CASSHVGYEQYF,TGTGCCAGCAGCCACGTGGGTTACGAGCAGTACTTC
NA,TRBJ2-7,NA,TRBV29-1,CSAKASGGNSYEQYF,TGCAGCGCGAAGGCCTCCGGAGGCAACTCCTACGAGCAGTACTTC
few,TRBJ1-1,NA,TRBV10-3,CAISESKQNTEAFF,TGTGCCATCAGTGAGTCGAAACAGAACACTGAAGCTTTCTTT
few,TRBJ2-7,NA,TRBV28,CASSFGPGAYEQYF,TGTGCCAGCAGTTTTGGGCCAGGCGCCTACGAGCAGTACTTC
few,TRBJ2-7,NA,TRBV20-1,CSARDRLAVYEQYF,TGCAGTGCTAGAGATCGCCTGGCAGTCTACGAGCAGTACTTC
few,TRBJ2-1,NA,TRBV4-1,CASSPPRGEQFF,TGCGCCAGCAGCCCACCAAGAGGCGAGCAGTTCTTC
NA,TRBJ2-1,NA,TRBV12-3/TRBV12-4,CASSLEGSYNEQFF,TGTGCCAGCAGCCTGGAGGGCTCCTACAATGAGCAGTTCTTC
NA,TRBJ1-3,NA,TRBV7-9,CASSSSGGSGNTIYF,TGTGCCAGCAGCTCGAGCGGGGGGTCTGGAAACACCATATATTTT
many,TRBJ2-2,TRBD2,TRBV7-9,CASRPIAGVNTGELFF,TGTGCCAGCAGACCTATAGCGGGAGTGAACACCGGGGAGCTGTTTTTT
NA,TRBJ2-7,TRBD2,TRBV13,CASSFGLAGDEQYF,TGTGCCAGCAGCTTCGGACTAGCGGGAGACGAGCAGTACTTC
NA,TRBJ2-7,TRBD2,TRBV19,CASSIDSGSSLYEQYF,TGTGCCAGTAGTATAGATAGCGGGAGCAGCCTCTACGAGCAGTACTTC
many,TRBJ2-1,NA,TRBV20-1,CSAPATSYNEQFF,TGCAGTGCTCCTGCAACTAGTTACAATGAGCAGTTCTTC
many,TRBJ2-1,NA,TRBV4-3,CASSRNRAAMGEQFF,TGCGCCAGCAGCCGAAACAGGGCCGCGATGGGTGAGCAGTTCTTC
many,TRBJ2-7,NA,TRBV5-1,CASSPGTPREQYF,TGCGCCAGCAGCCCAGGGACCCCCCGAGAGCAGTACTTC
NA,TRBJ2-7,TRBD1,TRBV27,CASSPSQGDSSYEQYF,TGTGCCAGCAGCCCGAGTCAGGGGGATAGCTCCTACGAGCAGTACTTC
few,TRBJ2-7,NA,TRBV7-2,CASSPGRNYEQYF,TGTGCCAGCAGCCCGGGACGGAACTACGAGCAGTACTTC
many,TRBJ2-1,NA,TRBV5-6,CASSLGISFPYNEQFF,TGTGCCAGCAGCTTGGGGATCAGCTTCCCCTACAATGAGCAGTTCTTC
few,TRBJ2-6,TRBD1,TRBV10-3,CAISEYRDSTSGANVLTF,TGTGCCATCAGCGAATACCGGGACAGCACCTCTGGGGCCAACGTCCTGACTTTC
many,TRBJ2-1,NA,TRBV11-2,CATQRGNEQFF,TGTGCCACCCAGAGGGGTAATGAGCAGTTCTTC
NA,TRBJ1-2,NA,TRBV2,CASSEDPGSYGYTF,TGTGCCAGCAGTGAAGACCCAGGGAGCTATGGCTACACCTTC
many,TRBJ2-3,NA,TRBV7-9,CASSLVGQSTTDTQYF,TGTGCCAGCAGCTTAGTGGGTCAATCAACCACAGATACGCAGTATTTT
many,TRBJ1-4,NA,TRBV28,CASTPGDEKLFF,TGTGCCTCGACCCCAGGGGACGAAAAACTGTTTTTT
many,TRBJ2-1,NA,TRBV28,CASSFPGWDEQFF,TGTGCCAGCAGTTTTCCAGGGTGGGATGAGCAGTTCTTC
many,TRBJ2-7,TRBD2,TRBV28,CASSSTILSGRRYEQYF,TGTGCCAGCAGTTCCACGATACTTAGCGGGAGAAGGTACGAGCAGTACTTC
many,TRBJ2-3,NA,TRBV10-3,CAISQYTRDIPDTQYF,TGTGCCATCAGTCAGTACACGAGGGACATCCCAGATACGCAGTATTTT
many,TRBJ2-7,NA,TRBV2,CASRDSPSYEQYF,TGTGCCAGCCGGGATTCACCTTCCTACGAGCAGTACTTC
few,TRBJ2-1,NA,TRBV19,CASSILGSSYNEQFF,TGTGCCAGTAGTATTCTGGGAAGCTCCTACAATGAGCAGTTCTTC
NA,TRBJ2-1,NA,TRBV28,CASRPSDKYNEQFF,TGTGCCAGCAGGCCTAGTGACAAGTACAATGAGCAGTTCTTC
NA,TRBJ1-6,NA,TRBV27,CASRWTTWDSPLHF,TGTGCCAGCAGGTGGACAACTTGGGATTCACCCCTCCACTTT
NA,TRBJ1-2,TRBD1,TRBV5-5,CASSPNRGNYGYTF,TGTGCCAGCAGCCCTAACAGGGGTAACTATGGCTACACCTTC
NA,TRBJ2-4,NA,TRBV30,CAWSVAGGGIQYF,TGTGCCTGGAGTGTCGCAGGAGGCGGCATTCAGTACTTC
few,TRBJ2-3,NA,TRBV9,CASSVEQGGDTQYF,TGTGCCAGCAGCGTAGAACAGGGAGGCGATACGCAGTATTTT
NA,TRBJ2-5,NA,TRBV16,CASSHPRQAEETQYF,TGTGCCAGCAGCCATCCACGACAGGCTGAAGAGACCCAGTACTTC
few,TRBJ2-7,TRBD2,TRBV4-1,CASSQGLGAGGAEQYF,TGCGCCAGCAGCCAAGGTCTAGGAGCGGGAGGAGCCGAGCAGTACTTC